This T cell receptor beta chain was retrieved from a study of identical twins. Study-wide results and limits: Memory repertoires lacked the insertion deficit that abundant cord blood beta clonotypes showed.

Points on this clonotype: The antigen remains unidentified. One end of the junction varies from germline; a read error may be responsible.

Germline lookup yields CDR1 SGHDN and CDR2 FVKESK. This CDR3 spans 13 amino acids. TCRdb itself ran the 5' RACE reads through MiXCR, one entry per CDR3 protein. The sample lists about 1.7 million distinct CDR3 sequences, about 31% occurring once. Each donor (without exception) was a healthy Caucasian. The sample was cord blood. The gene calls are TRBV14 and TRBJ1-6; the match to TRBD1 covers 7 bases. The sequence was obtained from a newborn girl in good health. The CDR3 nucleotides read TGTGCCGGCAGCCCACAGGGGCACTCACCCCTCCACTTT. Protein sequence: CAGSPQGHSPLHF. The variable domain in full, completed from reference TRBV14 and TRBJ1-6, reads EAGVTQFPSHSVIEKGQTVTLRCDPISGHDNLYWYRRVMGKEIKFLLHFVKESKQDESGMPNNRFLAERTGGTYSTLKVQPAELEDSGVYFCAGSPQGHSPLHFGNGTRLTVT.